This TCR beta chain is drawn from a study of T cell repertoires in cytomegalovirus infection. Study-level information: Recently described HLA-C-restricted plus well-studied HLA-B-restricted CMV epitopes were used.

TCRdb fed the reads into MiXCR, producing one record per CDR3 protein. The sample records roughly 800,000 distinct CDR3 sequences, 25% to 30% being singletons. This CDR3 region has 17 residues. Germline V gene lookup returns CDR1 MNHEY and CDR2 SMNVEV (reference sequence). V was pared by 10 bases and J by 5 bases, with 15 bases of the junction left unmatched. Worth noting for this clonotype: What it binds is unknown.

This clonotype was obtained from a human donor in good health (CMV status not recorded). Some clones in this sample may be carry-over from other donors' samples. This chain connects TRBV27 to TRBJ2-2, with 11 bases lining up with TRBD2. The sample here was cultured CD8+ T cells from PBMCs, taken from culture after CMV antigen stimulation. The CDR3 region has the DNA TGTGCCACCCAGTTTATCGTAGCGGGGGGGCCTACCGGGGAGCTGTTTTTT. Protein: CATQFIVAGGPTGELFF.